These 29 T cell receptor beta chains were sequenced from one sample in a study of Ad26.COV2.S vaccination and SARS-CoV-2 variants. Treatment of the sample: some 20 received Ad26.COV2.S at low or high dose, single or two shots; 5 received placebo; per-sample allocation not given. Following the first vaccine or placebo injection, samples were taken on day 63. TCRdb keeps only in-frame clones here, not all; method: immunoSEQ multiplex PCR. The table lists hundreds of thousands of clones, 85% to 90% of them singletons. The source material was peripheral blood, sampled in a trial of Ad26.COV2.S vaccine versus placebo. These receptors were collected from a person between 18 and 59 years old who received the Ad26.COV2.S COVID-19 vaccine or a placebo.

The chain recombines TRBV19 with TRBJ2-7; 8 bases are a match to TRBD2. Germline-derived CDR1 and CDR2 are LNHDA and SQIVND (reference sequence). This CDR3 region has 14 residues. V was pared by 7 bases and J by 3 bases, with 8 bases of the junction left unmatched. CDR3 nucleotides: TGTGCCAGTAAGCCGGGGGGACTAGGCTACGAGCAGTACTTC. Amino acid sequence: CASKPGGLGYEQYF.

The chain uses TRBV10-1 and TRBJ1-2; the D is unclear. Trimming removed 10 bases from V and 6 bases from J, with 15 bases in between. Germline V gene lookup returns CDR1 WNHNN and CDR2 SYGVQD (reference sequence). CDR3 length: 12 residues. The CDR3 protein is CANKNRGHGYTF. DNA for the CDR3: TGCGCCAACAAGAACCGAGGGCATGGCTACACCTTC.

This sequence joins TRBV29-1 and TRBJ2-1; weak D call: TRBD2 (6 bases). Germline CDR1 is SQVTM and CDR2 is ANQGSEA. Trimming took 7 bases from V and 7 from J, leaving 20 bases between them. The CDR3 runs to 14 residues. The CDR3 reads CSAVASDRDNEQFF. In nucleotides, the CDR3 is TGCAGCGCCGTGGCTAGCGATAGAGATAATGAGCAGTTCTTC.

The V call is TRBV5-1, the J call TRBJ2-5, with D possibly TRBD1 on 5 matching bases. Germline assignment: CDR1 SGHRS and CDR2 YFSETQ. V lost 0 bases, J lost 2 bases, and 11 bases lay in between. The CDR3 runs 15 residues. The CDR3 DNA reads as TGCGCCAGCAGCTTGGGCCCGACAGCACAAGAGACCCAGTACTTC. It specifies CASSLGPTAQETQYF. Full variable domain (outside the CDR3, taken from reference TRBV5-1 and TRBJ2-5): KAGVTQTPRYLIKTRGQQVTLSCSPISGHRSVSWYQQTPGQGLQFLFEYFSETQRNKGNFPGRFSGRQFSNSRSEMNVSTLELGDSALYLCASSLGPTAQETQYFGPGTRLLVL.

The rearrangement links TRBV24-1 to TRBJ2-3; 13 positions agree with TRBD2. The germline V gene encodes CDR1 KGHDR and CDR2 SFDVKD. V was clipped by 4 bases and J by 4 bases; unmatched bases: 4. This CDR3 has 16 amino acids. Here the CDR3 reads CATSEWTSGSADTQYF. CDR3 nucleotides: TGTGCCACCAGTGAATGGACTAGCGGGAGCGCAGATACGCAGTATTTT.

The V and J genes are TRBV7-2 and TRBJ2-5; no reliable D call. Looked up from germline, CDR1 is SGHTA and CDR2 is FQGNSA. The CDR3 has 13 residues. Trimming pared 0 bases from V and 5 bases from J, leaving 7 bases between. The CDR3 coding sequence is TGTGCCAGCAGCTTAGCCTATCTGGAGACCCAGTACTTC. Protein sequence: CASSLAYLETQYF.

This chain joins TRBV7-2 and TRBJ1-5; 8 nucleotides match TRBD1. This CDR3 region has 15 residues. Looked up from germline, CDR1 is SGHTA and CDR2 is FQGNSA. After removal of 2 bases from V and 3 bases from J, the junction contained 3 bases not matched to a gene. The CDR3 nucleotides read TGTGCCAGCAGCTTAAGGACAGGGAACAATCAGCCCCAGCATTTT. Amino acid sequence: CASSLRTGNNQPQHF.

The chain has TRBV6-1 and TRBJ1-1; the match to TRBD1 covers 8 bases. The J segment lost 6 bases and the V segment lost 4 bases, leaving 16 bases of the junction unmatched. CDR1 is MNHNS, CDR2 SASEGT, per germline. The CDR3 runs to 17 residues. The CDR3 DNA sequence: TGTGCCAGCAGTGGGCACATCCGACAGGGGACCGACGCTGAAGCTTTCTTT. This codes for CASSGHIRQGTDAEAFF.

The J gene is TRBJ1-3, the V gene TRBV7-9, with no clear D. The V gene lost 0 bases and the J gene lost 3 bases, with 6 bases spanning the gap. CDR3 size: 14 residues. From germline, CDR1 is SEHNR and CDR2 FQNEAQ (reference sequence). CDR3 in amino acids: CASSLARIGNTIYF. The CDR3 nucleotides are TGTGCCAGCAGCTTAGCCAGGATTGGAAACACCATATATTTT.

The CDR3 DNA follows: TGTGCCAGCAGCCAAGCGGATAATGGCCGGGGAGGACAGACGGGCTCCTACGAGCAGTACGTC. Translation: CASSQADNGRGGQTGSYEQYV. The chain joins TRBV3-1 (or the pseudogene TRBV3-2) to TRBJ2-7; D tentatively reads TRBD1 or TRBD2 (6 bases each). Germline V gene sequence: CDR1 LGHDT, CDR2 YNNKEL (reference sequence). The CDR3 is made up of 21 amino acids. Trimming shortened V by 1 base and J by 0 bases, and 28 bases separated the two germline ends.

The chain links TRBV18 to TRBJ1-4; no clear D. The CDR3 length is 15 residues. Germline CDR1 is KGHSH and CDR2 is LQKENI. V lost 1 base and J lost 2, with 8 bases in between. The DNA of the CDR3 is TGTGCCAGCTCACCACGGAGTGGGACTAATGAAAAACTGTTTTTT. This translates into CASSPRSGTNEKLFF.

CDR3 nucleotide sequence: TGTGCCACCAGTGATTTCCCCGACGCGGGGACCCAGTACTTC. This translates into CATSDFPDAGTQYF. J is TRBJ2-5 and V is TRBV24-1; maybe TRBD2 (5 bases). The germline V gene encodes CDR1 KGHDR and CDR2 SFDVKD. V was clipped by 1 base and J by 7 bases, with 12 bases between them. This CDR3 comprises 14 residues.

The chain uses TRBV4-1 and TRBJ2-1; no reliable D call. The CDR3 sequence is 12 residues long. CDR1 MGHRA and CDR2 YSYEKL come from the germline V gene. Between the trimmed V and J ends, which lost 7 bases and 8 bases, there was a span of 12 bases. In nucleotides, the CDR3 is TGCGCCAGCAAATCAAGAGTCGATGAGCAGTTCTTC. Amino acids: CASKSRVDEQFF.

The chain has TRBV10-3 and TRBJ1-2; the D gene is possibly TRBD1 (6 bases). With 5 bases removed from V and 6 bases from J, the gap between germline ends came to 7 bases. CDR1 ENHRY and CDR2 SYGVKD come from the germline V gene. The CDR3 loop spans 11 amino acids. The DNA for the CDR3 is TGTGCCATCAGTTCAGGGGATGGCTACACCTTC. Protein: CAISSGDGYTF.

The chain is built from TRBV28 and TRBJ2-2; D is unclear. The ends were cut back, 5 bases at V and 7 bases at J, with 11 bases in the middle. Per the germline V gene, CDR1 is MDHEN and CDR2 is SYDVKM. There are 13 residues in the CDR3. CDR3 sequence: CASSPPRYGELFF. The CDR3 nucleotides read TGTGCCAGCAGTCCCCCACGTTACGGGGAGCTGTTTTTT.

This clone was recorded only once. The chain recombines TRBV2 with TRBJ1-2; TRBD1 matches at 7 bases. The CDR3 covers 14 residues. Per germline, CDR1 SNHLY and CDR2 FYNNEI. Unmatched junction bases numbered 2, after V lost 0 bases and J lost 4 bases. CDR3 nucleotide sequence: TGTGCCAGCAGTGAAGCCGGGACAGCCTATGGCTACACCTTC. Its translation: CASSEAGTAYGYTF.

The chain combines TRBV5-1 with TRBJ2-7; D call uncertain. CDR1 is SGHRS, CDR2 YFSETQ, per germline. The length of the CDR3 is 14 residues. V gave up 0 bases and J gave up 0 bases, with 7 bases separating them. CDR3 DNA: TGCGCCAGCAGCTTGGAATGGGGCTCCTACGAGCAGTACTTC. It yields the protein CASSLEWGSYEQYF.

In nucleotides, the CDR3 is TGTGCCACCAGTGATACCGGACAGGGAAAAGCTTTCTTT. Encoded protein: CATSDTGQGKAFF. V gene TRBV24-1 combines with J gene TRBJ1-1; 8 bases fit TRBD1. This CDR3 comprises 13 residues. With V trimmed by 3 bases and J by 9 bases, 5 bases remained unmatched. Germline assignment: CDR1 KGHDR and CDR2 SFDVKD.

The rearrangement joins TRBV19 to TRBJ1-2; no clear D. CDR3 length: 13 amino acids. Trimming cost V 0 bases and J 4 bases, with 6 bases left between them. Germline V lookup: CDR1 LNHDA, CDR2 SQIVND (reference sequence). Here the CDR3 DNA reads TGTGCCAGTAGTATAGATCGGCCCTATGGCTACACCTTC. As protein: CASSIDRPYGYTF.

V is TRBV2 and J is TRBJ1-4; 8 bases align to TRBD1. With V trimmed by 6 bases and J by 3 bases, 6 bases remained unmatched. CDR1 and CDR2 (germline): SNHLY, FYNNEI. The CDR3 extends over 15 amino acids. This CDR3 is CASRPGGWSNEKLFF. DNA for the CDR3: TGTGCCAGCAGACCAGGGGGCTGGTCTAATGAAAAACTGTTTTTT.

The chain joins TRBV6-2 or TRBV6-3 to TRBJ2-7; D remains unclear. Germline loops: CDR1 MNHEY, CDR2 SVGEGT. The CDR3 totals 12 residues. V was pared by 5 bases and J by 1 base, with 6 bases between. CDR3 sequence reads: CASSQSSYEQYF. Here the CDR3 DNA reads TGTGCCAGCAGTCAATCGTCCTACGAGCAGTACTTC.

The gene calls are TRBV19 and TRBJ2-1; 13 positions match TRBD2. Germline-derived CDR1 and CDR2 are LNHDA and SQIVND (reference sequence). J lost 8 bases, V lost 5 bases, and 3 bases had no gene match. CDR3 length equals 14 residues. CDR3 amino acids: CASSVGLAGDEQFF. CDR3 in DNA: TGTGCCAGTAGTGTCGGACTAGCGGGAGATGAGCAGTTCTTC.

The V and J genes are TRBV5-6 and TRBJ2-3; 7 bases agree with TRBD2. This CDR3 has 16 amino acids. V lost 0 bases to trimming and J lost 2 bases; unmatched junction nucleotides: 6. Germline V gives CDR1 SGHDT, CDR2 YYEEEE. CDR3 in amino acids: CASSLGLAVFTDTQYF. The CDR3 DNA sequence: TGTGCCAGCAGCTTGGGGCTAGCGGTCTTCACAGATACGCAGTATTTT.

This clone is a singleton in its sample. CDR3 residues: CASSVEGQTLSGNTIYF. The CDR3 bases are TGTGCCAGCAGCGTAGAGGGACAGACACTCTCTGGAAACACCATATATTTT. This chain joins TRBV9 and TRBJ1-3, with 7 bases identical to TRBD1. The CDR3 has 17 amino acids. CDR1 and CDR2 (germline): SGDLS, YYNGEE. The junction had 6 bases not matched to a gene; V was cut back by 0 bases and J by 0 bases.

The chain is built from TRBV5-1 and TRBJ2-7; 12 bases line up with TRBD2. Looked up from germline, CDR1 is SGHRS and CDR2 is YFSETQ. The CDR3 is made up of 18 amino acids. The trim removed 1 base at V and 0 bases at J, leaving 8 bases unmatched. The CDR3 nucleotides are TGCGCCAGCAGCTTGTACACTAGCGGGGGGCCGAGCTCCTACGAGCAGTACTTC. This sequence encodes CASSLYTSGGPSSYEQYF.

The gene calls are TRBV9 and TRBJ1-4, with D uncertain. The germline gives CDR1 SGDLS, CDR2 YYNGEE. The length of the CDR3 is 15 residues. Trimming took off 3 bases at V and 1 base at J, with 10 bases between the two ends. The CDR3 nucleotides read TGTGCCAGCAGCGGAAGGGCCGGAACTAATGAAAAACTGTTTTTT. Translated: CASSGRAGTNEKLFF.

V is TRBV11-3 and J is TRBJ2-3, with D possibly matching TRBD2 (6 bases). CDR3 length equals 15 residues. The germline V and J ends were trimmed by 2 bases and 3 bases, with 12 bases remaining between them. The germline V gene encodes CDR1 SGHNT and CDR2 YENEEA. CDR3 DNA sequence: TGTGCCAGCAGCTTATACCAGGGAGGTACAGATACGCAGTATTTT. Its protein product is CASSLYQGGTDTQYF.

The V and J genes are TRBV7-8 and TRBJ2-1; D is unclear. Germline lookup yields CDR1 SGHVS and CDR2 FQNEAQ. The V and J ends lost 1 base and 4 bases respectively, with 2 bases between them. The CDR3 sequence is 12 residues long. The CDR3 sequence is CASSLGYNEQFF. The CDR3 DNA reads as TGTGCCAGCAGCTTAGGTTACAATGAGCAGTTCTTC.

The CDR3 coding sequence is TGTGCCAGTACCACCCAAGCCCTAGCGGGAGATCATGAGCAGTTCTTC. The encoded protein is CASTTQALAGDHEQFF. The chain joins TRBV19 to TRBJ2-1; 10 bases are shared with TRBD2. The CDR3 spans 16 residues. Trimming cost V 7 bases and J 8 bases; bases outside gene matches: 14. Germline CDR1 and CDR2: LNHDA and SQIVND (reference sequence). Full variable domain (rest looked up from reference TRBV19 and TRBJ2-1): DGGITQSPKYLFRKEGQNVTLSCEQNLNHDAMYWYRQDPGQGLRLIYYSQIVNDFQKGDIAEGYSVSREKKESFPLTVTSAQKNPTAFYLCASTTQALAGDHEQFFGPGTRLTVL.